This T cell receptor (beta chain) was obtained from a study of blood T cell repertoires in COVID-19 (dated by TCRdb to 2020 to 2022). Broadly, across the study: Samples from collaborators originated in the United States, Italy and Spain and spanned both the acute and convalescent phases of COVID-19. The prospective study material was composed of cDNA or gDNA derived from T cells, B-cell-depleted T cells, or PBMCs. The repertoires were released in a freely available public database intended as a resource for research on the immune response to SARS-CoV-2. Nearly every sample came with metadata listing a de-identified subject ID, COVID-19 status, age in years and sex. Where available, HLA class I and class II types were taken from metadata supplied by the sample provider and were not determined by assay-based typing. Samples were obtained from the ongoing ImmuneRACE study (first 160 participants) and from about 1,300 subjects provided by 6 global collaborators. Subjects who had been exposed to COVID-19, were actively infected with it, or had recovered from it provided the deeply sampled blood TCRbeta repertoires that made up the dataset. The research as a whole found: How much clinical and demographic metadata was included differed by source and by participant, and the metadata was provided uncurated.

CDR3 length: 13 amino acids, cysteine to phenylalanine. The only DNA kept is the CDR3, 39 bases in frame from the first base. From the germline V gene (reference sequence), CDR1 is SEHNR and CDR2 is FQNEAQ. The junction carries 7 bases between V and J, which are trimmed by 2 bases and 3 bases respectively. Each collaborating institution followed its own protocols to collect whole blood in K2EDTA tubes. Collaborator samples were shipped for TCRbeta analysis as frozen whole blood, isolated PBMCs, or DNA extracted from either sample type. Note on this clone: Its antigen target is currently unknown. Qualities for individual bases were not recorded, and no much larger clone is one base off.

TCRbeta CDR3 regions were amplified from genomic DNA using the immunoSEQ Assay, a bias-controlled multiplex PCR. On the authors' methods: The number of nucleated cells in each sample was estimated by amplification of reference gene primers within the assay. To quantify the absolute abundance of each unique TCRbeta CDR3 rearrangement, sequence reads were collapsed and filtered. For each sample, productive Simpson clonality was calculated as the square root of Simpson's diversity index across productive rearrangements. In TCRdb, the immuneACCESS table is reduced to in-frame sequences with V and J assigned. These tables do not hold every clone; where another copy was compared, an unresolved V gene accounts for under half, and the others remain unexplained. V, J and clone size derive from that table, while D and trimming were established from the DNA sequence. Within this sample are fewer than 80,000 clones, with around 74% of them counted one time only. Jointly, the top ten make up approximately 30% of the sample.

The sequenced material came from peripheral blood. The sequence was collected from a woman over 75 with acute or convalescent COVID-19. Rearrangement joined TRBV7-9 to TRBJ2-5; perhaps TRBD2 is the D gene, with 6 bases matching. CDR3 sequence: CASSLSGEETQYF. The DNA is TGTGCCAGCAGCTTATCGGGGGAAGAGACCCAGTACTTC.